The T cell receptor beta chain under discussion was sequenced for a study of T-cell memory formation after mild COVID-19. Study outcomes and limitations: Clones that contracted from day 15 to 85 were balanced CD4/CD8, while later expanders leaned CD4+.

MiXCR, applied by TCRdb to the 5' RACE reads, yields one record per CDR3 protein. The sample has about 170,000 distinct CDR3 sequences; over 10% are singletons. This clonotype was recorded many times. Its matching antigen is unknown. Unmatched junction bases numbered 7, after V lost 5 bases and J lost 5 bases. CDR3 length: 15 amino acids. Germline V CDR1 and CDR2: SGHTA, FQGNSA. The sample taken for sequencing was PBMCs or a T cell subset sorted from them (not recorded which). V gene TRBV7-2 combines with J gene TRBJ1-5; 9 positions match TRBD1. This sequence originates from a man between 18 and 29 years old who had mild COVID-19 (a few samples of this study predate the infection). Cell type and time point are not known. In DNA form, the CDR3 reads TGTGCCAGCAGCCACCCACAGGGGGCTCATCAGCCCCAGCATTTT. Amino acids: CASSHPQGAHQPQHF. Looking up the rest from reference TRBV7-2 and TRBJ1-5 gives the full variable domain: GAGVSQSPSNKVTEKGKDVELRCDPISGHTALYWYRQSLGQGLEFLIYFQGNSAPDKSGLPSDRFSAERTGGSVSTLTIQRTQQEDSAVYLCASSHPQGAHQPQHFGDGTRLSIL.